Presented here are 14 T cell receptor beta chains from one specimen sequenced in a study of blood T cell dynamics during melanoma immunotherapy. Data came from immunoSEQ multiplex PCR; TCRdb stores just in-frame clones and leaves some out. The top ten hold approximately 6.9% of the sample, which has about 15,000 clones, roughly 83% seen once. Sample time point: pre-treatment baseline. The sample was blood, taken from a patient treated with checkpoint blockade. All receptors come from a human donor with melanoma.

This chain joins TRBV27 and TRBJ2-3; the D gene is possibly TRBD1 (5 bases). Between the trimmed V and J ends, which lost 4 bases and 2 bases, there was a span of 13 bases. Germline CDR1 reads MNHEY; CDR2 reads SMNVEV (reference sequence). The length of the CDR3 is 15 residues. CDR3 sequence (DNA): TGTGCCAGCAGTTCGCGATTGGGGCACACAGATACGCAGTATTTT. Protein sequence: CASSSRLGHTDTQYF.

V and J are TRBV7-9 and TRBJ2-3, with D tentatively TRBD1 or TRBD2 (5 bases each). With 5 bases removed from V and 1 base from J, the gap between germline ends came to 13 bases. Germline CDR1 SEHNR, CDR2 FQNEAQ (reference sequence). The CDR3 length is 15 residues. The CDR3 loop reads CASSAGTYRTDTQYF. In DNA, the CDR3 is TGTGCCAGCAGCGCCGGGACGTATCGCACAGATACGCAGTATTTT.

Here the CDR3 DNA reads TGTGCCAGCAGCCAAGACCGAGAGACCCAGTACTTC. Translated, it gives CASSQDRETQYF. This chain uses TRBV4-2 with TRBJ2-5, with D uncertain. The CDR3 is made up of 12 amino acids. Germline CDR1 is LGHNA and CDR2 is YNFKEQ. Trimming left V 0 bases short and J 4 bases short, with 3 bases between.

V gene TRBV7-2 combines with J gene TRBJ2-7; tentatively, D is TRBD2 (5 bases). The germline V gene encodes CDR1 SGHTA and CDR2 FQGNSA. The V and J ends lost 0 bases and 5 bases respectively, with 11 bases between them. The CDR3 length is 14 residues. The CDR3 region is CASSLALGSDEQYF. The CDR3 DNA reads TGTGCCAGCAGCTTAGCTCTGGGGAGTGACGAGCAGTACTTC.

The V gene is TRBV28, the J gene TRBJ1-1; perhaps TRBD1 as D (6 bases). Trimming pared 6 bases from V and 1 base from J, leaving 18 bases between. Germline values: CDR1 MDHEN, CDR2 SYDVKM. The CDR3 spans 16 residues. The CDR3 here is CASSSPRGHTNTEAFF. The CDR3 region has the DNA TGTGCCAGCAGCTCCCCTCGGGGACACACGAACACTGAAGCTTTCTTT.

The sample holds a few counts of this clone. The chain joins TRBV7-2 to TRBJ1-5; 8 nucleotides line up with TRBD1. CDR1 and CDR2 from the germline V gene are SGHTA and FQGNSA. V shed 3 bases, J shed 2 bases, and the junction held 3 bases outside the gene matches. The CDR3 is 15 amino acids. The CDR3 protein is CASSFETGGNQPQHF. In nucleotides, the CDR3 is TGTGCCAGCAGCTTCGAGACAGGGGGCAATCAGCCCCAGCATTTT. Filled out from reference TRBV7-2 and TRBJ1-5, the complete variable domain reads GAGVSQSPSNKVTEKGKDVELRCDPISGHTALYWYRQSLGQGLEFLIYFQGNSAPDKSGLPSDRFSAERTGGSVSTLTIQRTQQEDSAVYLCASSFETGGNQPQHFGDGTRLSIL.

The chain recombines TRBV4-2 with TRBJ2-1; D gene uncertain. The germline V and J ends were trimmed by 0 bases and 2 bases, with 8 bases remaining between them. The CDR3 is 15 residues long. Germline loops: CDR1 LGHNA, CDR2 YNFKEQ. CDR3 region: CASSQEQGPYNEQFF. CDR3 sequence (DNA): TGTGCCAGCAGCCAAGAGCAAGGGCCCTACAATGAGCAGTTCTTC.

The V and J genes are TRBV28 and TRBJ2-3; 13 bases are a match to TRBD2. The CDR3 spans 17 residues. Germline CDR1 and CDR2: MDHEN and SYDVKM. Losses at the gene ends were 5 bases for V and 6 bases for J; bases not matched to a gene: 11. The CDR3 sequence is CASSTRTSGSIGDTQYF. DNA for the CDR3: TGTGCCAGCAGTACACGGACTAGCGGGAGTATTGGTGATACGCAGTATTTT.

The V call is TRBV5-1, the J call TRBJ2-5; possibly TRBD2 for D (6 bases). Germline V CDR1 and CDR2: SGHRS, YFSETQ. The CDR3 has 14 residues. V gave up 1 base and J gave up 5 bases, with 12 bases separating them. The CDR3 reads CASSLRRGGETQYF. The DNA for the CDR3 is TGCGCCAGCAGCTTGCGGCGCGGAGGGGAGACCCAGTACTTC.

The chain employs TRBV11-2 and TRBJ2-5, with 14 bases matching TRBD2. This CDR3 comprises 18 residues. V shed 5 bases, J shed 4 bases, and the junction held 12 bases outside the gene matches. Germline V CDR1 and CDR2: SGHAT, FQNNGV. Here the CDR3 DNA reads TGTGCCAGCAGCCAAGCACCGAGAGGACTAGCGGGAGGAGAGACCCAGTACTTC. It codes for CASSQAPRGLAGGETQYF.

The CDR3 region has the DNA TGCAGCGGAGGTCGGGTCCACGAGCAGTACTTC. It translates to CSGGRVHEQYF. The chain recombines TRBV29-1 with TRBJ2-7; D unresolved. The length of the CDR3 is 11 residues. Germline CDR1 SQVTM, CDR2 ANQGSEA. Trimming removed 7 bases from V and 5 bases from J, with 12 bases in between.

The gene calls are TRBV19 and TRBJ1-5; D uncertain. CDR1 and CDR2 from the germline V gene are LNHDA and SQIVND (reference sequence). Between the trimmed V and J ends, which lost 5 bases and 4 bases, there was a span of 15 bases. The CDR3 consists of 15 residues. The CDR3 protein is CASSDVAGRNQPQHF. CDR3 bases: TGTGCCAGTAGTGATGTAGCAGGCAGAAATCAGCCCCAGCATTTT. Drawing the rest from reference TRBV19 and TRBJ1-5, the complete variable domain is DGGITQSPKYLFRKEGQNVTLSCEQNLNHDAMYWYRQDPGQGLRLIYYSQIVNDFQKGDIAEGYSVSREKKESFPLTVTSAQKNPTAFYLCASSDVAGRNQPQHFGDGTRLSIL.

V usage is TRBV2 and J usage is TRBJ1-5; D is unclear. The germline CDR1 and CDR2 sequences are SNHLY and FYNNEI. CDR3 size: 14 residues. V was clipped by 4 bases and J by 2 bases, with 9 bases between them. DNA of the CDR3: TGTGCCAGCAGTGTTGGTCAGGGCAATCAGCCCCAGCATTTT. Amino acids: CASSVGQGNQPQHF.

CDR3 region: CASSPTGAVAGEKLFF. CDR3 in DNA: TGTGCCAGTAGTCCGACAGGGGCGGTCGCGGGGGAAAAACTGTTTTTT. The chain recombines TRBV19 with TRBJ1-4, with 8 bases lining up with TRBD1. Looked up from germline, CDR1 is LNHDA and CDR2 is SQIVND (reference sequence). V shed 5 bases, J shed 8 bases, and the junction held 13 bases outside the gene matches. The CDR3 runs to 16 residues.